This record concerns one TCR beta chain sequence. Its matching antigen is unknown. The germline V gene encodes CDR1 LNHDA and CDR2 SQIVND (reference sequence). The CDR3 is 15 residues long. The V gene lost 10 bases and the J gene lost 4 bases, with 20 bases spanning the gap. TCRdb recomputed calls from the 5' RACE reads with MiXCR, one row per CDR3 protein. The data show approximately 500,000 distinct CDR3 sequences, 25% seen once. This specimen comes from a study of T-cell memory formation after mild COVID-19. Overall study context: TCR clustering was largely donor specific. Study conclusions and caveats: There was a balanced CD4/CD8 profile in clones contracting day 15 to 85, and later expanders leaned CD4+. The authors left the SARS-CoV-2 specificity of second-wave clones peaking on day 37 unconfirmed.

The chain carries TRBV19 and TRBJ2-1; D tentatively fits TRBD1 or TRBD2 (5 bases each). The specimen was PBMCs or a T cell subset sorted from them (not recorded which). The sequence derives from an adult woman who had mild COVID-19 (a few samples of this study predate the infection). Cell type and time point are not known. CDR3: CATEEAKGWYNEQFF. The CDR3 bases are TGTGCCACCGAGGAGGCCAAGGGGTGGTACAATGAGCAGTTCTTC.